This is a list of T cell receptor beta chains from one sample in a study of blood T cell repertoires in COVID-19. The method was immunoSEQ multiplex PCR; TCRdb's version includes in-frame clones alone and lacks a portion of them. The data hold 34,000 or so clones, with around 90% observed a single time. Material for sequencing was peripheral blood. These receptors came from a man aged 50 to 59 with active or convalescent COVID-19. CDR3s include the opening cysteine and the closing phenylalanine or tryptophan. D genes are given only for firm matches. Size values are once, few and many counts, or a class for expanded clones, and some rows have none.

V	J	D	size	DNA	CDR3
TRBV28	TRBJ2-2	TRBD2	-	TGTGCCGGGGGGGTTTTGACCACCGGGGAGCTGTTTTTT	CAGGVLTTGELFF
TRBV11-2	TRBJ2-2	-	once	TGTGCCAGCAGCTTCTGGGGGCGGGAGATCGGGGAGCTGTTTTTT	CASSFWGREIGELFF
TRBV27	TRBJ2-7	-	-	TGTGCCAGCAGTTTAATGGTAGGGGCCTACGAGCAGTACTTC	CASSLMVGAYEQYF
TRBV24-1	TRBJ2-1	-	-	TGTGCCACGAGGCAGGGGTCCTACAATGAGCAGTTCTTC	CATRQGSYNEQFF
TRBV2	TRBJ2-3	TRBD2	-	TGTGCCAGCAGTGAGGAGAATAGCGGGAGTCAAGATACGCAGTATTTT	CASSEENSGSQDTQYF
TRBV11-2	TRBJ2-7	TRBD2	-	TGTGCCAGCAGCCAATTTGGGGGTAGCGGGAGACTCTACGAGCAGTACTTC	CASSQFGGSGRLYEQYF
TRBV7-2	TRBJ2-2	-	-	TGTGCCAGCAGCTTAGAACGAACAGGGGACTTGAACACCGGGGAGCTGTTTTTT	CASSLERTGDLNTGELFF
TRBV4-2	TRBJ1-2	TRBD1	-	TGTGCCAGCAGCCTCCGGGACAGGACTAACTATGGCTACACCTTC	CASSLRDRTNYGYTF
TRBV12-5	TRBJ2-2	TRBD2	few	TGTGCTAGTGGTTTCCTTAGCGGGAAGTCGAACACCGGGGAGCTGTTTTTT	CASGFLSGKSNTGELFF
TRBV5-6	TRBJ1-6	-	-	TGTGCCAGCAGCTGGAGAGGGGGAAGCGCCCTCCACTTT	CASSWRGGSALHF
TRBV5-1	TRBJ2-3	TRBD2	-	TGCGCCAGCAGCCTCCTCCCCCCTAGCGGGAGTGCAGATACGCAGTATTTT	CASSLLPPSGSADTQYF
TRBV2	TRBJ1-1	-	few	TGTGCCAGCAGTCAAAGGATGGGGGGCACTGAAGCTTTCTTT	CASSQRMGGTEAFF
TRBV9	TRBJ1-1	-	-	TGTGCCAGCAGCTTCCTCGACAGGTCCGAGAACACTGAAGCTTTCTTT	CASSFLDRSENTEAFF
TRBV5-5	TRBJ2-3	TRBD1	-	TGTGCCAGCAGCTCGCTGACAGGGCGGTTGGGCACAGATACGCAGTATTTT	CASSSLTGRLGTDTQYF
TRBV10-3	TRBJ2-1	TRBD2	-	TGTGCCATCAGTGGAGGTAGCGGGAGAGGGAATGAGCAGTTCTTC	CAISGGSGRGNEQFF
TRBV11-2	TRBJ1-1	-	-	TGTGCCAGCAGCTCAATAGGCGGTCAGGGTGAAGCTTTCTTT	CASSSIGGQGEAFF
TRBV4-2	TRBJ2-3	TRBD1	once	TGTGCCAGCAGCCACGGACAGGGAACGGGAGTAGGTTATACGCAGTATTTT	CASSHGQGTGVGYTQYF
TRBV5-6	TRBJ2-7	-	few	TGTGCCAGCAGCTTGCGAGCAGGGGTCGAAGAGCAGTACTTC	CASSLRAGVEEQYF
TRBV10-1	TRBJ2-5	TRBD1	-	TGCGCCAGCAGTGAGTCCTCCCTAGGACAGGGAGAAGAGACCCAGTACTTC	CASSESSLGQGEETQYF
TRBV9	TRBJ2-5	TRBD2	-	TGTGCCAGCAGCGTCGATAGCGGGAGAGGAGAGACCCAGTACTTC	CASSVDSGRGETQYF
TRBV6-6	TRBJ2-7	-	few	TGTGCCACTGGCCGGGGGGCTAGCGAGCAGTACTTC	CATGRGASEQYF
TRBV28	TRBJ1-5	TRBD1	-	TGTGCCAGCAGCGGAGGACAGGGATGGGCGACCCAGCATTTT	CASSGGQGWATQHF
TRBV19	TRBJ2-7	TRBD1	-	TGTGCCAGTAGTTCCCGGCGACAGGGGGCTGTGAGGAACGAGCAGTACTTC	CASSSRRQGAVRNEQYF
TRBV28	TRBJ1-5	TRBD1	-	TGTGCCAGCAGTCCGTCGGGGACAGGGATACGCCAGCCCCAGCATTTT	CASSPSGTGIRQPQHF
TRBV6-5	TRBJ1-5	-	-	TGTGCCAGCAGTTCCCAGGGCCAACATCAGCCCCAGCATTTT	CASSSQGQHQPQHF
TRBV28	TRBJ1-5	TRBD1	-	TGTGCCAGCAGCGTCGTCCGGGACAGGAGACATTTCCTCAATCAGCCCCAGCATTTT	CASSVVRDRRHFLNQPQHF
TRBV7-3	TRBJ2-5	-	-	TGTGCCAGCAGCTTAGTGGGTCCGGAGGGGACCCAGTACTTC	CASSLVGPEGTQYF
TRBV30	TRBJ1-4	-	-	TGTGCCTGGAGTGTGGTGGGGGGGGTTGAAAAACTGTTTTTT	CAWSVVGGVEKLFF
TRBV20-1	TRBJ1-4	-	-	TGCAGTGCTAGAGCTCCGGGACACTCCCCTTTT	CSARAPGHSPF
TRBV2	TRBJ1-6	-	-	TGTGCCAGCAGTTCCAGCTCCTATAATTCACCCCTCCACTTT	CASSSSSYNSPLHF
TRBV11-2	TRBJ2-3	TRBD1	-	TGTGCCAGCAGCTTAGCCCCGGGACAGGGGAGGTGGACAGATACGCAGTATTTT	CASSLAPGQGRWTDTQYF
TRBV28	TRBJ2-2	-	-	TGTGCCAGCAGTTTAGAGGGTCCGGACAGGGAGGGCGGGGAGCTGTTTTTT	CASSLEGPDREGGELFF
TRBV7-9	TRBJ2-2	TRBD1	-	TGTGCCAGCAGCTTGACAGGGTCCGGGGAGCTGTTTTTT	CASSLTGSGELFF
TRBV29-1	TRBJ2-7	-	-	TGCAGCGTTGGAGCGGCCCCAGAGGGCTACGAGCAGTACTTC	CSVGAAPEGYEQYF
TRBV2	TRBJ1-5	TRBD1	once	TGTGCCAGCAGTGAGGCAGGGGGCACGTCGTATCAGCCCCAGCATTTT	CASSEAGGTSYQPQHF
TRBV5-5	TRBJ2-1	TRBD1	-	TGTGCCATAAAGGGACAGGGAGGGCACAATGAGCAGTTCTTC	CAIKGQGGHNEQFF
TRBV6-5	TRBJ1-1	-	-	TGTGCCAGCAGTTACGAACCCACAGGGTTCACTGAAGCTTTCTTT	CASSYEPTGFTEAFF
TRBV30	TRBJ2-1	-	-	TGTGCCCGGAGTGTACTGGAGGATGGTGAGCAGTTCTTC	CARSVLEDGEQFF
TRBV18	TRBJ2-7	TRBD1	once	TGTGCCAGCACCGGGGACAGCCCCCGCTCCTACGAGCAGTACTTC	CASTGDSPRSYEQYF
TRBV27	TRBJ2-5	-	-	TGTGCCAGCAGCCCGGGTCTTGTGGAGACCCAGTACTTC	CASSPGLVETQYF
TRBV9	TRBJ1-1	TRBD1	-	TGTGCCAGCAGCCCTCGGACAGGGCAGGACACTGAAGCTTTCTTT	CASSPRTGQDTEAFF
TRBV10-2	TRBJ2-1	-	-	TGCGCCAGCAGACGAGAGGGAATAGACCCGTTCTACAATGAGCAGTTCTTC	CASRREGIDPFYNEQFF
TRBV10-3	TRBJ2-1	TRBD1	-	TGTGCCATCAGTGACCTCCCCGAGGGGGCTCGGGATGAGCAGTTCTTC	CAISDLPEGARDEQFF
TRBV7-8	TRBJ2-2	TRBD1	-	TGTGCCAGCAGCCAGGGACAGGGGGCAGACACCGGGGAGCTGTTTTTT	CASSQGQGADTGELFF
TRBV6-1	TRBJ2-7	-	-	TGTGCCAGCAGTGAAGCGCAGGCGCCCACCTACGAGCAGTACTTC	CASSEAQAPTYEQYF
TRBV18	TRBJ1-4	TRBD1	few	TGTGCCAGCTCACCAGGGACAGGGACCGAAAAACTGTTTTTT	CASSPGTGTEKLFF
TRBV10-2	TRBJ2-5	-	once	TGCGCCAGCAGAGCAACGGAGACCCAGTACTTC	CASRATETQYF
TRBV2	TRBJ2-3	TRBD2	-	TGTGCCAGCAGACTAGCGGTGGGGCTGGCGCAGTATTTT	CASRLAVGLAQYF
TRBV21-1	TRBJ2-7	-	-	TGTGCCAGCAGCAATGTCCGCAGAATGTCCTACGAGCAGTACTTC	CASSNVRRMSYEQYF
TRBV6-4	TRBJ2-1	TRBD2	-	TGTGCCAGCAGTACCGGGACTAGCACTAAGATGGGGGGCTCCTACAATGAGCAGTTCTTC	CASSTGTSTKMGGSYNEQFF
TRBV11-2	TRBJ2-7	TRBD1	-	TGTGCCAGCAGCTTAACAGGGGGGCAGTACTTC	CASSLTGGQYF
TRBV9	TRBJ2-7	TRBD2	-	TGTGCCAGCAGCCCCGGACTAGCGGGTTACGAGCAGTACTTC	CASSPGLAGYEQYF
TRBV5-1	TRBJ2-1	TRBD1	-	TGCGCCAGCAGCTGGGGACCGGGACAGGGGGCTTGGGAGCAGTTCTTC	CASSWGPGQGAWEQFF
TRBV5-1	TRBJ2-1	-	-	TGCGCCAGCAGCCTTACTACCCCCCGTGAGCAGTTCTTC	CASSLTTPREQFF
TRBV27	TRBJ2-1	TRBD2	-	TGTGCCAGCGGGGGGACTAGCGGGAGGCGGGAGCAGTTCTTC	CASGGTSGRREQFF
TRBV7-8	TRBJ2-1	TRBD1	-	TGTGCCAGCAGCCAGGACAGGACTTCCTCCTACAATGAGCAGTTCTTC	CASSQDRTSSYNEQFF
TRBV28	TRBJ1-5	-	-	TGTGCCAGCAGTACAGGGTCCTACAATCAGCCCCAGCATTTT	CASSTGSYNQPQHF
TRBV10-3	TRBJ1-3	-	-	TGTGCCATCAGTGACCAGGGGCGGCCAGGGCCCTTTGGAAACACCATATATTTT	CAISDQGRPGPFGNTIYF
TRBV7-8	TRBJ2-5	TRBD1	-	TGTGCCAGCAGCCCTAGCCCGGACAGGGAAGAGACCCAGTACTTC	CASSPSPDREETQYF